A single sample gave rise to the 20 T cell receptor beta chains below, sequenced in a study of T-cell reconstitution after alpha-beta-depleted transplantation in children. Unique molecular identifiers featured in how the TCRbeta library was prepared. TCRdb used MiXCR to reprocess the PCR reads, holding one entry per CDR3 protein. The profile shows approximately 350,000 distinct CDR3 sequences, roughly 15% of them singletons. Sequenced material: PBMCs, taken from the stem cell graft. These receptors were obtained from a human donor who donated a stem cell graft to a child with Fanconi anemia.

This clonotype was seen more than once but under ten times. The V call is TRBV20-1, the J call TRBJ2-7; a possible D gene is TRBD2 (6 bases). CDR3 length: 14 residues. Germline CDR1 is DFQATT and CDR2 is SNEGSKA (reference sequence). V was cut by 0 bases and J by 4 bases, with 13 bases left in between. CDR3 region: CSARDDYGGYEQYF. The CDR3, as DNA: TGCAGTGCTAGAGACGATTACGGGGGATACGAGCAGTACTTC.

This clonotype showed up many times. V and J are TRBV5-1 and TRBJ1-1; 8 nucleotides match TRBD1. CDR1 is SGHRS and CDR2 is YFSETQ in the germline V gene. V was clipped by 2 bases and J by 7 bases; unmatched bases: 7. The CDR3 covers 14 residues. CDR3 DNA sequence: TGCGCCAGCAGCTTTTCGACAGGGGCGAATGAAGCTTTCTTT. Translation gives CASSFSTGANEAFF.

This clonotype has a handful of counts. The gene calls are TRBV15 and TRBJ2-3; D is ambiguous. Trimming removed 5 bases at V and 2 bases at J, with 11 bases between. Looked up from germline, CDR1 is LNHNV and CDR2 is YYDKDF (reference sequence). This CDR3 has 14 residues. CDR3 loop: CATSRGGDTDTQYF. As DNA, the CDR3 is TGTGCCACCAGCCGCGGTGGAGACACAGATACGCAGTATTTT.

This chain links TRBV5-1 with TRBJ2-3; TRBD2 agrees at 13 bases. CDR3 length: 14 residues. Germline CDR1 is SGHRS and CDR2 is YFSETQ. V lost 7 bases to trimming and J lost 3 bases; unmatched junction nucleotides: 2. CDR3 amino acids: CASGTSGATDTQYF. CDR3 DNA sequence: TGCGCCAGCGGGACTAGCGGGGCGACAGATACGCAGTATTTT.

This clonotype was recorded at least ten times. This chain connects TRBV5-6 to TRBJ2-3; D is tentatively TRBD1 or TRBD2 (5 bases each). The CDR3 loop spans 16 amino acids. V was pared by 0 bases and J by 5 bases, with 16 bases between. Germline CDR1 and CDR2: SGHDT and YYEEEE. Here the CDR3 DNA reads TGTGCCAGCAGCTTGGTGTTGGGGGTGGCTGGAGATACGCAGTATTTT. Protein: CASSLVLGVAGDTQYF. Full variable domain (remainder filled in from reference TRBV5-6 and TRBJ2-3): DAGVTQSPTHLIKTRGQQVTLRCSPKSGHDTVSWYQQALGQGPQFIFQYYEEEERQRGNFPDRFSGHQFPNYSSELNVNALLLGDSALYLCASSLVLGVAGDTQYFGPGTRLTVL.

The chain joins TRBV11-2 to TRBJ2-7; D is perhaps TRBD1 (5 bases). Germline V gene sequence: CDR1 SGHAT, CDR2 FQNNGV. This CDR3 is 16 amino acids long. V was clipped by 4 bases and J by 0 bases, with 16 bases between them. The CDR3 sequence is CASSSPMGQTSYEQYF. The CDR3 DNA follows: TGTGCCAGCAGCTCACCGATGGGGCAAACCTCCTACGAGCAGTACTTC.

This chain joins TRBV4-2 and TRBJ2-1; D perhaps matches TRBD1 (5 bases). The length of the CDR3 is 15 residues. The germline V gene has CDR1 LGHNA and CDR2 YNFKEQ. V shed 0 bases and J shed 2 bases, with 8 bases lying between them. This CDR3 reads CASSQDKQAYNEQFF. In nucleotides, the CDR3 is TGTGCCAGCAGCCAAGACAAACAGGCCTACAATGAGCAGTTCTTC.

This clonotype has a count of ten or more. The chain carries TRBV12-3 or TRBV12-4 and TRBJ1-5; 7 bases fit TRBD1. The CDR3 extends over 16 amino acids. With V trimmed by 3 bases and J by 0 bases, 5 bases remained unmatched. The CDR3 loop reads CASSLAGGDSNQPQHF. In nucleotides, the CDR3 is TGTGCCAGCAGTTTGGCAGGGGGTGATAGCAATCAGCCCCAGCATTTT.

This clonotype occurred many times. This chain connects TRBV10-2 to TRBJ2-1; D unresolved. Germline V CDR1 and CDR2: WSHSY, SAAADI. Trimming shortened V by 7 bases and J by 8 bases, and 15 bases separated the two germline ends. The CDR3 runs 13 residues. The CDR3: CASTFGRPDEQFF. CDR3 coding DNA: TGCGCCAGCACCTTTGGACGCCCGGATGAGCAGTTCTTC.

The CDR3 loop is CASSLLSVEGKLFF. For the CDR3, the DNA is TGTGCCAGCAGCTTGCTGTCGGTAGAGGGAAAACTGTTTTTT. V and J are TRBV5-6 and TRBJ1-4; unclear D gene. The CDR3 sequence is 14 residues long. Germline CDR1 SGHDT, CDR2 YYEEEE. V was clipped by 1 base and J by 10 bases, with 14 bases between them.

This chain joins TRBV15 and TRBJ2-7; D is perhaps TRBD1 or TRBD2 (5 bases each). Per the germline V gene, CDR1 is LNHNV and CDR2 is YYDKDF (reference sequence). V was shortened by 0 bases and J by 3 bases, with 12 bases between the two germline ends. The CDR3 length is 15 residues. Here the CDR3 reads CATSRDRGLYYEQYV. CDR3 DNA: TGTGCCACCAGCAGAGATCGGGGCCTATACTACGAGCAGTACGTC.

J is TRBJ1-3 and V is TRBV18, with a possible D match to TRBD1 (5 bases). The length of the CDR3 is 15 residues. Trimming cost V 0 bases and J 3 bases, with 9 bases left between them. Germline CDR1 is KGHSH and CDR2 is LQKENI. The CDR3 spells CASSPPERGGNTIYF. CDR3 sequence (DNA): TGTGCCAGCTCACCACCGGAAAGGGGTGGAAACACCATATATTTT.

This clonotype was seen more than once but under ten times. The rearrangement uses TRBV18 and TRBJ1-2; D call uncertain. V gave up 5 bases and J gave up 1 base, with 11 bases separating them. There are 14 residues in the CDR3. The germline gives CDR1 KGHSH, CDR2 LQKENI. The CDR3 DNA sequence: TGTGCCAGCTCAACAGCAGAACTTAACTATGGCTACACCTTC. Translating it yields CASSTAELNYGYTF.

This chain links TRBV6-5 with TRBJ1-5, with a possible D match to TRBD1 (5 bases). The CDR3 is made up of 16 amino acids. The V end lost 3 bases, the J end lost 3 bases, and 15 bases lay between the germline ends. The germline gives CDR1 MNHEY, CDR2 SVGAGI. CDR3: CASSYHRVGDNQPQHF. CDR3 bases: TGTGCCAGCAGTTATCACAGAGTAGGGGACAATCAGCCCCAGCATTTT.

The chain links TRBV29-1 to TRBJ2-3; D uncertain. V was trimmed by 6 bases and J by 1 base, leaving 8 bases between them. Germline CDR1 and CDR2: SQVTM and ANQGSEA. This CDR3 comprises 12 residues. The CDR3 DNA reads TGCAGCGTCACCGACGGCACAGATACGCAGTATTTT. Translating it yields CSVTDGTDTQYF.

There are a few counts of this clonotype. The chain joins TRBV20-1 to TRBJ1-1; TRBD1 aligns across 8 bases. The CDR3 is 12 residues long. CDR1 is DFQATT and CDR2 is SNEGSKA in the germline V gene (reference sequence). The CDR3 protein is CSSSRTGPEAFF. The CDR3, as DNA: TGCAGCTCCTCTCGGACAGGGCCTGAAGCTTTCTTT.

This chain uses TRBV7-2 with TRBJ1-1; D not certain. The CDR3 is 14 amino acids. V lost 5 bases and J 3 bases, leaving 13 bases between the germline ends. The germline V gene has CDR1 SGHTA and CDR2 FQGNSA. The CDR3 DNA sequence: TGTGCCAGCAGCGGGAAGCAGTCTGACACTGAAGCTTTCTTT. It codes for CASSGKQSDTEAFF.

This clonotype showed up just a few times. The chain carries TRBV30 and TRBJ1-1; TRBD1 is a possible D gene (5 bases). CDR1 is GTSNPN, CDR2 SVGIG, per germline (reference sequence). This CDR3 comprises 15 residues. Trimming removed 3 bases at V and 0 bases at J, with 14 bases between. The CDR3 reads CAWRTPGTMNTEAFF. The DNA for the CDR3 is TGTGCCTGGAGGACTCCCGGGACGATGAACACTGAAGCTTTCTTT.

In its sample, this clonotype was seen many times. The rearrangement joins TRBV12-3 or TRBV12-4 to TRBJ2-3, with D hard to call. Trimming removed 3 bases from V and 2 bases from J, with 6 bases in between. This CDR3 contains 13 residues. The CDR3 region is CASSFLVTDTQYF. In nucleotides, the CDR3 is TGTGCCAGCAGTTTTCTAGTCACAGATACGCAGTATTTT.

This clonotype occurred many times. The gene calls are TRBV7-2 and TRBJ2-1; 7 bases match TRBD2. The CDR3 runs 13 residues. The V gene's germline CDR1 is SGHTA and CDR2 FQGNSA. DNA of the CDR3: TGTGCTGTTAGGGAGGGCGCCTACAATGAGCAGTTCTTC. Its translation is CAVREGAYNEQFF.